A single sample gave rise to the 5 T cell receptor beta chains below, sequenced in a study of response to subunit inactivated influenza vaccine (dated by TCRdb to the late 2010s). Library creation used RT-PCR. Sequenced on an Illumina HiSeq 2500. TCRdb reprocessing: public reads trimmed at Q25 with fastp, clones called with MiXCR, in-frame beta chains kept. Rows matching on CDR3 protein sequence are summarized as one entry with the most common DNA and genes. This sample holds 430,000 or so distinct CDR3 sequences; 10% to 11% were observed only once. Less than 15% of the sample lies in the top ten. The time point tag for this specimen amounts to: 45 to 55 days after influenza vaccine administration. The sample consisted of PBMCs from blood, taken about 6 weeks after vaccination. The receptor set was obtained from a man aged 45 to 65 who received an inactivated influenza vaccine. Donor details come from another sample of the same person, matched by shared clones.

The V and J genes are TRBV5-1 and TRBJ1-1; D ambiguous. V was shortened by 6 bases and J by 0 bases, with 15 bases between the two germline ends. The CDR3 has 15 amino acids. Looked up from germline, CDR1 is SGHRS and CDR2 is YFSETQ. The CDR3 spells CASTEGRTVNTEAFF. The CDR3 nucleotides read TGCGCCAGCACCGAAGGAAGGACGGTGAACACTGAAGCTTTCTTT.

The CDR3 nucleotides are TGCAGTGCAGAGGACAGGGACGTTGAGCAGTTCTTC. It is translated as CSAEDRDVEQFF. This sequence joins TRBV20-1 and TRBJ2-1; 8 bases line up with TRBD1. The germline V gene has CDR1 DFQATT and CDR2 SNEGSKA (reference sequence). This CDR3 contains 12 residues. The junction had 7 bases not matched to a gene; V was cut back by 6 bases and J by 9 bases.

The chain links TRBV10-3 to TRBJ2-7; perhaps TRBD2 as D (6 bases). The germline gives CDR1 ENHRY, CDR2 SYGVKD. The CDR3 is made up of 14 amino acids. Trimming removed 0 bases at V and 3 bases at J, with 9 bases between. The CDR3 coding sequence is TGTGCCATCAGTGAGTCGACGGGAGTCTACGAGCAGTACTTC. The encoded protein is CAISESTGVYEQYF.

In regard to this clonotype: This may be a read error: a much more frequent sequence differs by one nucleotide. The chain is built from TRBV29-1 and TRBJ2-3; the D gene is possibly TRBD2 (6 bases). There are 13 residues in the CDR3. The V end was cut by 7 bases, the J end by 3 bases, with 14 bases between. In germline, CDR1 is SQVTM, CDR2 ANQGSEA. The CDR3 region is CSGGVVMTDTQYF. The DNA of the CDR3 is TGCAGCGGGGGGGTAGTCATGACAGATACGCAGTATTTT.

This clonotype was recorded many times. The chain joins TRBV29-1 to TRBJ2-1; D is possibly TRBD2 (7 bases). CDR3 length equals 18 residues. V lost 0 bases, J lost 0 bases, and 18 bases lay in between. Germline lookup yields CDR1 SQVTM and CDR2 ANQGSEA. The CDR3: CSVEDPRGALSSYNEQFF. Written as DNA, the CDR3 is TGCAGCGTTGAAGATCCCCGGGGGGCATTAAGCTCCTACAATGAGCAGTTCTTC.